This T cell receptor (beta chain) stems from a study of CD8 T cells in ankylosing spondylitis. Study-level results: Significant enrichment of disease-linked clones was reportedly seen in matched ankylosing spondylitis synovial fluid.

MiXCR was run by TCRdb on the 5' RACE reads, yielding one entry per CDR3 protein. The repertoire holds approximately 100,000 distinct CDR3 sequences, with more than 20% as singletons. The CDR3 totals 18 residues. CDR1 and CDR2 from the germline V gene are SGHRS and YFSETQ. V lost 0 bases, J lost 7 bases, and 12 bases stayed unmatched. In this sample, this clonotype turned up many times. Its antigen is undetermined. The sample was synovial fluid, either unsorted or a sorted T cell fraction (not recorded which). The chain has TRBV5-1 and TRBJ2-2, with 10 bases that match TRBD1. The origin of this receptor is a male donor with ankylosing spondylitis. Here the CDR3 reads CASSLAPGTGAGGGELFF. The DNA of the CDR3 is TGCGCCAGCAGCTTGGCCCCCGGGACAGGGGCTGGAGGCGGGGAGCTGTTTTTT. Complete variable domain (other parts from reference TRBV5-1 and TRBJ2-2): KAGVTQTPRYLIKTRGQQVTLSCSPISGHRSVSWYQQTPGQGLQFLFEYFSETQRNKGNFPGRFSGRQFSNSRSEMNVSTLELGDSALYLCASSLAPGTGAGGGELFFGEGSRLTVL.